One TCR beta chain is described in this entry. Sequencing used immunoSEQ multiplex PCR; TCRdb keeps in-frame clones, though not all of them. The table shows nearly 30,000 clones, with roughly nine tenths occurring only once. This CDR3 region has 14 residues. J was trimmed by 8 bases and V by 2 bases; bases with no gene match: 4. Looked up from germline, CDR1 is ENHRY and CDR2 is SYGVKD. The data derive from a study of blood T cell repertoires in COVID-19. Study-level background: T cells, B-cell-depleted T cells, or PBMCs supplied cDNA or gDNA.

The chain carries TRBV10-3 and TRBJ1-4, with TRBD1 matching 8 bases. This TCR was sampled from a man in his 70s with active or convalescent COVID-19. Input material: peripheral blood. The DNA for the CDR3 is TGTGCCATCAGTGAGGGACAGGGTAACGAAAAACTGTTTTTT. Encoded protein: CAISEGQGNEKLFF.